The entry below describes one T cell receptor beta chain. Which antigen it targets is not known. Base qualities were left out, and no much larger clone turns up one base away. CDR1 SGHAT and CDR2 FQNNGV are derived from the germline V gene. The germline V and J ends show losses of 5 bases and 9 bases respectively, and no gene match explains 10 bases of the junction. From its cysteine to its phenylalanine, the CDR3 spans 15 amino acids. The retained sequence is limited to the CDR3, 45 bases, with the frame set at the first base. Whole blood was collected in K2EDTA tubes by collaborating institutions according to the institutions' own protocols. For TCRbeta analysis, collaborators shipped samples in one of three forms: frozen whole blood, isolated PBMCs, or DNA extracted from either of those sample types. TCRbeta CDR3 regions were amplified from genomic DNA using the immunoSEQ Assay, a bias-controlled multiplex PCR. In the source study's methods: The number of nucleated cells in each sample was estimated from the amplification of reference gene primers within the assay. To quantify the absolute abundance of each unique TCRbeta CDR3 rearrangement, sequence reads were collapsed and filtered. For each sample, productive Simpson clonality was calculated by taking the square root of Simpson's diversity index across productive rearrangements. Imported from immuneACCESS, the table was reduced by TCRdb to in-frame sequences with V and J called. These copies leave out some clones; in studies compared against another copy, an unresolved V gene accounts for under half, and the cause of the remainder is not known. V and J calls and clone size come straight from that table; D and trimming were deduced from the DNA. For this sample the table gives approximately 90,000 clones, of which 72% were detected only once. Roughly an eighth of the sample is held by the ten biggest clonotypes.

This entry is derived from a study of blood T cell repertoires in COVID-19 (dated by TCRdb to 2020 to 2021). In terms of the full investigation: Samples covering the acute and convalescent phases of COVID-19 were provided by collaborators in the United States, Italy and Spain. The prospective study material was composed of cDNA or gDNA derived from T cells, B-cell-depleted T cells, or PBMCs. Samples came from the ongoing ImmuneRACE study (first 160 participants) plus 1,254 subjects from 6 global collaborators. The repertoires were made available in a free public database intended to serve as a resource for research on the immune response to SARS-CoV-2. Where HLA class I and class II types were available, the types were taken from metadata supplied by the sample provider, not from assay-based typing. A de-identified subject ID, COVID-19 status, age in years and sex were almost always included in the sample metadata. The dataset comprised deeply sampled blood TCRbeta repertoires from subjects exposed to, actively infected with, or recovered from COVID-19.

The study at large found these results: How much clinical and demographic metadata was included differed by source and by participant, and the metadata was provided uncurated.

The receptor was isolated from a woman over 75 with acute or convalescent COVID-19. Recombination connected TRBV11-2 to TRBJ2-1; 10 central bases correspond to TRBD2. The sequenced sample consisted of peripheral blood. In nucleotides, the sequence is TGTGCCAGCAGCCTGAGCGGGGGGGCCGTTGGTGAGCAGTTCTTC. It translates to CASSLSGGAVGEQFF.